The rows below give T cell receptor beta chains drawn from one sample of a study of blood T cell repertoires in COVID-19. Sequencing used immunoSEQ multiplex PCR; TCRdb keeps in-frame clones, though not all of them. This sample has 160,000 or so clones, with about 86% found just once. The source material was peripheral blood. These receptors all come from a woman of 80 years or more with acute or convalescent COVID-19. CDR3s include the opening cysteine and the closing phenylalanine or tryptophan. Fields, in order: D gene, clone size, J gene, V gene, CDR3 DNA, CDR3 protein. The D gene is left open where the match is weak. Rows may omit the clone size; those that give it use once, few, many or a size class.

. . TRBJ1-5 TRBV28 TGTGCCAGCAGTTTTATCTCCCTCGCCCAGCATTTT CASSFISLAQHF
. . TRBJ2-7 TRBV27 TGTGCCAGCGTCGGACTGAACTACGAGCAGTACTTC CASVGLNYEQYF
. . TRBJ1-1 TRBV28 TGTGCCATCAAGACAGGTTCCCCTGAAGCTTTCTTT CAIKTGSPEAFF
. . TRBJ2-1 TRBV2 TGTGCCAGCAGTGAGGTGATAGCGGCAAATGAGCAGTTCTTC CASSEVIAANEQFF
TRBD1 . TRBJ1-3 TRBV28 TGTGCCAGCAGCCCGACAGGGTCCTCTGGAAACACCATATATTTT CASSPTGSSGNTIYF
. . TRBJ2-2 TRBV7-9 TGTGCCAGCAGCTCCTCGAGTCCTGAGAACACCGGGGAGCTGTTTTTT CASSSSSPENTGELFF
TRBD1 . TRBJ2-2 TRBV19 TGTGCCAGTAGTACATCGACAGGGGGCTTAACCGGGGAGCTGTTTTTT CASSTSTGGLTGELFF
TRBD1 . TRBJ2-6 TRBV19 TGTGCCAGTAGACCACAGGGGCCCGGGGCCAACGTCCTGACTTTC CASRPQGPGANVLTF
. . TRBJ2-7 TRBV7-9 TGTGCCAGCAGCCGTTTTGGGGCCGGGGAGCAGTACTTC CASSRFGAGEQYF
. . TRBJ2-1 TRBV4-3 TGCGCCAGCAGCCAAGATTCCAGCTCCTACAATGAGCAGTTCTTC CASSQDSSSYNEQFF
. . TRBJ2-1 TRBV10-3 TGTGCCATCAGAAGGAGAGAGGGACTCAATAATGAGCAGTTCTTC CAIRRREGLNNEQFF
TRBD2 few TRBJ2-2 TRBV2 TGTGCCAGCTCGGGGGGCGGGGAGCTGTTTTTT CASSGGGELFF
TRBD1 . TRBJ1-6 TRBV19 TGTGCCAGCTCCTTTCCGGGACAGGTTAATTCACCCCTCCACTTT CASSFPGQVNSPLHF
TRBD1 . TRBJ2-1 TRBV29-1 TGCAGCGCCCCGGGACAGGGACACAATGAGCAGTTCTTC CSAPGQGHNEQFF
. . TRBJ2-3 TRBV11-3 TGTGCCAGCAGCTTAGGAGCGACAGATACGCAGTATTTT CASSLGATDTQYF
. . TRBJ1-1 TRBV2 TGTGCCAGCACCACGACAGGGAACACTGAAGCTTTCTTT CASTTTGNTEAFF
. once TRBJ1-3 TRBV5-1 TGCGCCAGCAGCTTCGACAATCGCTCTGGAAACACCATATATTTT CASSFDNRSGNTIYF
. . TRBJ1-2 TRBV29-1 TGCAGCGTTGACTGGGGCGGGGGCTATGGCTACACCTTC CSVDWGGGYGYTF
. . TRBJ1-4 TRBV19 TGTGCCAGTAGTATCACCCCTAGTCCTCGGGGGGCAATTGGAGAAAAACTGTTTTTT CASSITPSPRGAIGEKLFF
. . TRBJ2-5 TRBV24-1 TGTGCCACCAGTGATTTGCGCGGGGGCGGGGAGACCCAGTACTTC CATSDLRGGGETQYF
. . TRBJ2-1 TRBV10-3 TGTGCCATCAGTGCAAGAGGGCAGTACAATGAGCAGTTCTTC CAISARGQYNEQFF
. . TRBJ1-5 TRBV19 TGTGCCAGTAGTATTTTTATTGTGGGGGGTAGCAATCAGCCCCAGCATTTT CASSIFIVGGSNQPQHF
. . TRBJ1-1 TRBV18 TGTGCCAGCTCACCAACCATAACAGGGCTGACTGAAGCTTTCTTT CASSPTITGLTEAFF
TRBD1 . TRBJ2-1 TRBV18 TGTGCCAGCTCACCACTAATCGGTAGACAGGGGGCCTCTTACAATGAGCAGTTCTTC CASSPLIGRQGASYNEQFF
. . TRBJ1-5 TRBV7-2 TGTGCCAGCAGCTCGAGCGGGTTGGGAGGCAATCAGCCCCAGCATTTT CASSSSGLGGNQPQHF
TRBD1 . TRBJ1-2 TRBV7-2 TGTGCCAGCAGCTCTAGGACAGGGGTGCAGATCTATGGCTACACCTTC CASSSRTGVQIYGYTF
TRBD2 . TRBJ2-3 TRBV19 TGTGCCAGTAGTATCGCTCTAGCGGGAGGACCCACAGATACGCAGTATTTT CASSIALAGGPTDTQYF
TRBD1 . TRBJ2-7 TRBV7-2 TGTGCCAGCAGCTTAGAGGGACAGAGCGACTACGAGCAGTACTTC CASSLEGQSDYEQYF
. . TRBJ2-2 TRBV5-6 TGTGCCAGCAGCTCGACTCTGAACACCGGGGAGCTGTTTTTT CASSSTLNTGELFF
. . TRBJ1-2 TRBV6-5 TGTGCCAGCAGTTACTTACAGCAATATGGCTACACCTTC CASSYLQQYGYTF
TRBD2 . TRBJ2-3 TRBV6-5 TGTGCCAGCAGTTACTCAGGACTAGCGGGAGTGGATACGCAGTATTTT CASSYSGLAGVDTQYF
. . TRBJ1-1 TRBV15 TGTGCCACCAGCAGAGCAACCGGGACTGAAGCTTTCTTT CATSRATGTEAFF
TRBD1 . TRBJ2-1 TRBV10-3 TGTGCCATCAGTGAGTCGGCAGGGGGATCCTACAATGAGCAGTTCTTC CAISESAGGSYNEQFF
TRBD1 few TRBJ1-1 TRBV23-1 TGCGCCAGCAGTCGATCAATCACAGGGGCGATGAACACTGAAGCTTTCTTT CASSRSITGAMNTEAFF
TRBD1 . TRBJ1-2 TRBV19 TGTGCCAGTAGTATGACAGGGGTTGTGCGTCAGGATGGCTACACCTTC CASSMTGVVRQDGYTF
. . TRBJ1-1 TRBV4-2 TGTGCCAGCAGCCCCCCTGGAGGTTGGGCCACTGAAGCTTTCTTT CASSPPGGWATEAFF
. . TRBJ2-3 TRBV4-2 TGTGCCAGCAGCCAAGTTATTAAATCTAGCGGCACAGATACGCAGTATTTT CASSQVIKSSGTDTQYF
TRBD2 . TRBJ2-1 TRBV5-1 TGCGCCAGCACCTTGGGACTAGCGGGGAACAATGAGCAGTTCTTC CASTLGLAGNNEQFF
. . TRBJ1-2 TRBV6-5 TGTGCCAGCAGCCGCCTCACAGGGATGAACGGCTACACCTTC CASSRLTGMNGYTF
TRBD2 . TRBJ2-5 TRBV30 TGTGCCTGGAGTGCCGGACTAGCGGGGGGCCAAGAGACCCAGTACTTC CAWSAGLAGGQETQYF
. once TRBJ1-1 TRBV5-1 TGCGCCAGCAGCTTGGCCGTCGGCGGGGCTTTCTTT CASSLAVGGAFF
. . TRBJ1-5 TRBV2 TGTGCCAGCAGTGGGCGGGGTAACAATCAGCCCCAGCATTTT CASSGRGNNQPQHF
. . TRBJ2-5 TRBV25-1 TGTGCCAGCAGTGAATCGTTCCAGGCCTCGGAGACCCAGTACTTC CASSESFQASETQYF
TRBD2 . TRBJ2-1 TRBV6-1 TGTGCCAGCAGTGAAAGGAAGCCCGGGACTAGTTTCAATGAGCAGTTCTTC CASSERKPGTSFNEQFF
. few TRBJ2-1 TRBV12-2 TGTGCAAGTCGCTTAGCTGGTCCCGCTAGCGGGCTTTTACCAAGGCGTTACAATGAGCAGTTCTTC CASRLAGPASGLLPRRYNEQFF
TRBD1 . TRBJ2-1 TRBV13 TGTGCCAGCAGCTTAGAGGGACAGGTCACTGGGGAGCAGTTCTTC CASSLEGQVTGEQFF
. once TRBJ2-7 TRBV3-1/TRBV3-2 TGTGCCAGCAGCCGAGACAGGTTTCTTCCCTACGAGCAGTACTTC CASSRDRFLPYEQYF
TRBD2 few TRBJ2-7 TRBV5-4 TGTGCCAGCAGCCCGGGACTAGCGGGGGGCGAGCAGTACTTC CASSPGLAGGEQYF
. . TRBJ2-4 TRBV5-5 TGTGCCAGCAGCCCAGGGGCCAAAAACATTCAGTACTTC CASSPGAKNIQYF
. . TRBJ2-5 TRBV6-2/TRBV6-3 TGTGCCAGCAGCCTTACCCTCTCGACTAGTCAAGAGACCCAGTACTTC CASSLTLSTSQETQYF
TRBD1 . TRBJ2-7 TRBV6-6 TGTGCCAGCAGTTATCGGCGACAGGGGACTTCCGAGCAGTACTTC CASSYRRQGTSEQYF
. . TRBJ2-2 TRBV7-2 TGTGCCAGCAGCCAGTACACCGGGGAGCTGTTTTTT CASSQYTGELFF
TRBD1 . TRBJ2-7 TRBV3-1/TRBV3-2 TGTGCCAGCAGCCAAGGATCTCGGGACAGGGTTGTGCAGTACTTC CASSQGSRDRVVQYF
TRBD1 . TRBJ1-2 TRBV2 TGTGCCAGCAGTGTACCGGGACAGGGAAAAGGAAGCGATGGCTACACCTTC CASSVPGQGKGSDGYTF
. . TRBJ2-6 TRBV4-1 TGCGCCAGCAGCCGGAGTGACTCTGGGGCCAACGTCCTGACTTTC CASSRSDSGANVLTF